These 9 T cell receptor beta chains were all obtained from the same sample, sequenced in a study of T cells in Graves' hyperthyroidism and ophthalmopathy. Amplification of TCR beta CDR3 regions used RNA as the template. Researchers ran a first-round RT-PCR on the TCR CDR3 using the HTBI primer set. MiXCR, applied by TCRdb to the multiplex PCR reads, yields one record per CDR3 protein. The sample contains 390,000 or so distinct CDR3 sequences, roughly 14% of which appear only once. The sample was blood. The receptors stem from a man aged 18 to 30 with Graves' ophthalmopathy.

This clonotype has ten or more counts. The chain is built from TRBV29-1 and TRBJ2-1, with 14 positions matching TRBD2. This CDR3 contains 15 residues. Germline-derived CDR1 and CDR2 are SQVTM and ANQGSEA. J lost 9 bases, V lost 1 base, and 5 bases had no gene match. The CDR3 DNA reads as TGCAGCGTTGAAGCCGGGACTAGCGGGGGTAGTGAGCAGTTCTTC. Translating gives CSVEAGTSGGSEQFF.

This clonotype was observed many times. The V and J genes are TRBV6-5 and TRBJ1-1, with D tentatively TRBD1 (6 bases). Germline V gene lookup returns CDR1 MNHEY and CDR2 SVGAGI. Trimming stripped 0 bases from V and 10 bases from J, with 12 bases between. CDR3 length equals 13 residues. The CDR3 loop is CASSYSRGGAAFF. Here the CDR3 DNA reads TGTGCCAGCAGTTACTCGAGGGGGGGCGCAGCTTTCTTT.

This chain joins TRBV27 and TRBJ2-7, with D tentatively TRBD1 (6 bases). This CDR3 has 14 residues. With 8 bases removed from V and 2 bases from J, the gap between germline ends came to 16 bases. The V gene's germline CDR1 is MNHEY and CDR2 SMNVEV (reference sequence). The CDR3 sequence is CASGRSGATYEQYF. The DNA for the CDR3 is TGTGCCAGCGGGCGGTCAGGGGCGACCTACGAGCAGTACTTC.

This clonotype occurred many times. The rearrangement links TRBV11-2 to TRBJ2-5, with D possibly TRBD2 on 6 matching bases. The V gene's germline CDR1 is SGHAT and CDR2 FQNNGV. Between the trimmed V and J ends, which lost 5 bases and 3 bases, there was a span of 13 bases. There are 14 residues in the CDR3. CDR3 sequence: CASSPRDLKETQYF. In DNA form, the CDR3 reads TGTGCCAGCAGCCCCCGGGACTTGAAAGAGACCCAGTACTTC. Complete variable domain (other parts from reference TRBV11-2 and TRBJ2-5): EAGVAQSPRYKIIEKRQSVAFWCNPISGHATLYWYQQILGQGPKLLIQFQNNGVVDDSQLPKDRFSAERLKGVDSTLKIQPAKLEDSAVYLCASSPRDLKETQYFGPGTRLLVL.

V gene TRBV30 combines with J gene TRBJ2-3; TRBD2 agrees at 15 bases. The CDR3 sequence is 15 residues long. CDR1 and CDR2 from the germline V gene are GTSNPN and SVGIG (reference sequence). Trimming removed 6 bases from V and 4 bases from J; junction bases left unmatched: 5. This CDR3 reads CACGLAGGRADTQYF. CDR3 DNA: TGTGCCTGTGGACTAGCGGGGGGGCGCGCAGATACGCAGTATTTT.

This clonotype was counted many times. The chain is built from TRBV2 and TRBJ2-7; perhaps TRBD1 as D (5 bases). Germline V gene sequence: CDR1 SNHLY, CDR2 FYNNEI. CDR3 length: 14 residues. The V and J ends lost 4 bases and 5 bases respectively, with 15 bases between them. In DNA form, the CDR3 reads TGTGCCAGCAGTGGGTACAGGATCAACGACGAGCAGTACTTC. Protein: CASSGYRINDEQYF.

The rearrangement links TRBV20-1 to TRBJ2-7; 12 bases agree with TRBD2. The CDR3 has 17 residues. Germline lookup yields CDR1 DFQATT and CDR2 SNEGSKA (reference sequence). Trimming removed 3 bases from V and 5 bases from J; junction bases left unmatched: 14. CDR3 nucleotides: TGCAGTGCTAGCACTCCTCTAGCGGGGGGGGACGTGAACGAGCAGTACTTC. It translates to CSASTPLAGGDVNEQYF.

The chain is built from TRBV6-1 and TRBJ1-1; D perhaps matches TRBD1 (6 bases). The V and J ends lost 7 bases and 0 bases respectively, with 12 bases between them. The CDR3 runs to 14 residues. Germline V gene data show CDR1 as MNHNS and CDR2 as SASEGT. The CDR3 here is CASTGGQMNTEAFF. CDR3 DNA sequence: TGTGCCAGCACCGGGGGCCAAATGAACACTGAAGCTTTCTTT.

This clonotype was recorded a few times. V and J are TRBV7-3 and TRBJ2-3; D remains ambiguous. Trimming pared 2 bases from V and 0 bases from J, leaving 6 bases between. There are 14 residues in the CDR3. Germline V CDR1 and CDR2: SGHTA, FQGTGA. As DNA, the CDR3 is TGTGCCAGCAGCTTAGTAGATAGCACAGATACGCAGTATTTT. Translated: CASSLVDSTDTQYF.